These 4 T cell receptor beta chains originate from one sample sequenced in a study of identical twins. TCRdb itself ran the 5' RACE reads through MiXCR, one entry per CDR3 protein. The data show 400,000 to 500,000 distinct CDR3 sequences, about 13% seen once. This sample was also put to use in a study of yellow fever vaccine responses in identical twins.

The sequencing input was CD4+ T cells sorted from blood. The source of these receptors is a woman aged 18 to 35 in good health.

The chain combines TRBV20-1 with TRBJ2-7; TRBD1 aligns across 10 bases. This CDR3 is 14 amino acids long. The germline V gene encodes CDR1 DFQATT and CDR2 SNEGSKA (reference sequence). The trim removed 6 bases at V and 3 bases at J, leaving 8 bases unmatched. CDR3 protein: CSATTRTGGYEQYF. CDR3 in DNA: TGCAGTGCAACTACTCGGACAGGGGGCTACGAGCAGTACTTC.

At least ten counts were recorded for this clonotype. The chain joins TRBV12-3 or TRBV12-4 to TRBJ2-7; the D gene is possibly TRBD1 (6 bases). V was shortened by 1 base and J by 0 bases, with 10 bases between the two germline ends. The CDR3 contains 15 residues. CDR3 loop: CASSLVQGSSYEQYF. DNA for the CDR3: TGTGCCAGCAGTTTAGTTCAGGGGAGCTCCTACGAGCAGTACTTC.

The chain joins TRBV4-2 to TRBJ2-5, with 9 nucleotides matching TRBD2. The CDR3 runs to 16 residues. Trimming cost V 0 bases and J 5 bases; bases outside gene matches: 7. Germline V gives CDR1 LGHNA, CDR2 YNFKEQ. This CDR3 is CASSQDRTSARETQYF. The CDR3 DNA reads TGTGCCAGCAGCCAAGATCGGACTAGCGCGCGGGAGACCCAGTACTTC.

The rearrangement links TRBV15 to TRBJ2-2, with D hard to call. Trimming stripped 7 bases from V and 6 bases from J, with 15 bases between. Per the germline V gene, CDR1 is LNHNV and CDR2 is YYDKDF (reference sequence). The CDR3 has 14 residues. CDR3 region: CATNSRTVAGELFF. The CDR3 nucleotides are TGTGCCACCAATTCACGGACGGTGGCCGGGGAGCTGTTTTTT.